Following are 5 T cell receptor beta chains from one sample sequenced in a study of T cell responses to AZD1222 COVID-19 vaccine. Libraries were prepared by immunoSEQ multiplex PCR; TCRdb keeps only in-frame clonotypes and omits some of them. The sample contains over 130,000 clones, about 93% of which appear only once. The sample consisted of peripheral blood, taken 28 days after the second AZD1222 dose. The receptors were sampled from an adult who received the AZD1222 COVID-19 vaccine.

This clone was counted between two and nine times. This CDR3 is CASSIVKGSNIQYF. In DNA, the CDR3 is TGTGCCAGTAGTATAGTGAAGGGTTCAAACATTCAGTACTTC. The J gene is TRBJ2-4, the V gene TRBV19; no definite D call. There are 14 residues in the CDR3. Trimming removed 1 base at V and 6 bases at J, with 10 bases between. Germline-derived CDR1 and CDR2 are LNHDA and SQIVND (reference sequence).

The chain uses TRBV12-3 or TRBV12-4 and TRBJ1-2; D call uncertain. The CDR3 covers 13 residues. Trimming pared 5 bases from V and 4 bases from J, leaving 11 bases between. The CDR3 DNA follows: TGTGCCAGCAGTCCCCAGGTCCTCTATGGCTACACCTTC. Amino acids: CASSPQVLYGYTF.

The gene calls are TRBV6-5 and TRBJ2-7; the D gene could be TRBD1 or TRBD2 (5 bases each). CDR3 length: 13 amino acids. Germline loops: CDR1 MNHEY, CDR2 SVGAGI. Trimming pared 8 bases from V and 1 base from J, leaving 12 bases between. The CDR3 loop reads CASGEGHSYEQYF. The CDR3 DNA follows: TGTGCCAGCGGAGAGGGGCATTCCTACGAGCAGTACTTC.

DNA of the CDR3: TGTGCCAGCAGTGCCACAGGGTTGAGGGGCTACACCTTC. This sequence encodes CASSATGLRGYTF. The chain recombines TRBV27 with TRBJ1-2; maybe TRBD1 (6 bases). CDR3 length: 13 amino acids. V lost 5 bases, J lost 8 bases, and 15 bases lay in between. The germline V gene encodes CDR1 MNHEY and CDR2 SMNVEV (reference sequence).

The chain uses TRBV19 and TRBJ2-1; no reliable D call. Looked up from germline, CDR1 is LNHDA and CDR2 is SQIVND (reference sequence). V was trimmed by 3 bases and J by 4 bases, leaving 25 bases between them. The CDR3 runs to 19 residues. The CDR3 region has the DNA TGTGCCAGTAGTATGCTGCTAACCGGGTCCCCGGTAGGGTACAATGAGCAGTTCTTC. This gives the protein CASSMLLTGSPVGYNEQFF.